The sample holds a few counts of the clone carrying this T cell receptor beta chain. Its antigen is not identified. The presence of a unique molecular identifier marked each TCR cDNA molecule. MiXCR was run by TCRdb on the 5' RACE reads, yielding one entry per CDR3 protein. The table has thousands of distinct CDR3 sequences, approximately 12% seen once; the top ten hold under 60%. The time point is: sample taken at primary tumor resection. More than 70 TRACERx patients with early, untreated non-small cell lung cancer donated samples. Unsorted whole RNA of tumor, nontumor lung or frozen PBMC was sequenced. Germline V gene sequence: CDR1 SGDLS, CDR2 YYNGEE. V was cut by 4 bases and J by 5 bases, with 15 bases left in between. The CDR3 totals 14 residues. This sample stems from a study of spatial heterogeneity in lung cancer. Notes on the study in general: It was found that expanded intratumoral alpha and beta TCR counts tracked tumor mutation counts. Estimates put coverage of tumor T cells roughly 7% for alpha and more than 11% for beta chains.

This rearrangement joins TRBV9 to TRBJ1-1; possibly TRBD1 for D (6 bases). The TCR comes from a male donor with early-stage non-small cell lung cancer. Source: lung tumor tissue, taken at surgery. The CDR3 DNA reads TGTGCCAGCAGCCCCGAAGGGGGAGGGACTGAAGCTTTCTTT. As protein: CASSPEGGGTEAFF.